A single sample gave rise to the 27 T cell receptor beta chains below, sequenced in a study of technical replicates of blood from several donors. Libraries were prepared by immunoSEQ multiplex PCR; TCRdb keeps only in-frame clonotypes and omits some of them. The table shows around 85,000 clones, with roughly 94% occurring only once. Sample: T cells isolated from PBMCs. The receptors originated from a human donor in good health.

This sequence joins TRBV19 and TRBJ2-7; D is perhaps TRBD2 (6 bases). Germline V gene lookup returns CDR1 LNHDA and CDR2 SQIVND (reference sequence). The V and J ends lost 0 bases and 3 bases respectively, with 12 bases between them. The CDR3 is 15 residues long. The CDR3 coding sequence is TGTGCCAGTAGTATAGAGGCTAGCGCGATCTACGAGCAGTACTTC. It encodes CASSIEASAIYEQYF.

The chain carries TRBV5-1 and TRBJ2-6, with TRBD1 matching over 9 bases. CDR1 is SGHRS and CDR2 is YFSETQ in the germline V gene. This CDR3 is 16 amino acids long. After removal of 0 bases from V and 4 bases from J, the junction contained 2 bases not matched to a gene. In DNA, the CDR3 is TGCGCCAGCAGCTTGGGGACAGGGGTCGGGGCCAACGTCCTGACTTTC. This sequence encodes CASSLGTGVGANVLTF.

The genes are TRBV5-6 and TRBJ2-3; TRBD2 aligns across 10 bases. CDR1 and CDR2 (germline): SGHDT, YYEEEE. The CDR3 has 16 amino acids. V was clipped by 1 base and J by 1 base; unmatched bases: 3. The CDR3 bases are TGTGCCAGCAGCTTGCCTAGCGGGGGTGGCACAGATACGCAGTATTTT. It yields the protein CASSLPSGGGTDTQYF.

The chain links TRBV13 to TRBJ2-7, with TRBD1 matching over 11 bases. Germline V gene sequence: CDR1 PRHDT, CDR2 FYEKMQ (reference sequence). CDR3 length: 14 amino acids. The J segment lost 3 bases and the V segment lost 5 bases, leaving 3 bases of the junction unmatched. The CDR3 protein is CASSLGQGVYEQYF. CDR3 bases: TGTGCCAGCAGCCTGGGACAGGGGGTCTACGAGCAGTACTTC.

The gene calls are TRBV9 and TRBJ1-2, with TRBD1 matching 9 bases. V dropped 4 bases and J dropped 6; count of bases not matched to a gene: 7. This CDR3 comprises 14 residues. The germline V gene encodes CDR1 SGDLS and CDR2 YYNGEE. Written as DNA, the CDR3 is TGTGCCAGCAGCCTACAGGGGGCCGGAGATGGCTACACCTTC. It codes for CASSLQGAGDGYTF.

The rearrangement uses TRBV19 and TRBJ2-5; TRBD1 is a possible D gene (6 bases). V was clipped by 1 base and J by 2 bases, with 8 bases between them. Germline values: CDR1 LNHDA, CDR2 SQIVND (reference sequence). The CDR3 has 14 amino acids. The CDR3: CASSIGTAQETQYF. The CDR3 DNA reads as TGTGCCAGTAGTATAGGGACAGCGCAAGAGACCCAGTACTTC.

The genes are TRBV7-9 and TRBJ1-2; no clear D gene. Germline V CDR1 and CDR2: SEHNR, FQNEAQ (reference sequence). This CDR3 region has 15 residues. The V gene lost 5 bases and the J gene lost 4 bases, with 17 bases spanning the gap. In nucleotides, the CDR3 is TGTGCCAGCAGCCCGCCCCCGGGAGTCTCCTATGGCTACACCTTC. It translates to CASSPPPGVSYGYTF.

Here the CDR3 DNA reads TGTGCCAGCAGTTACCAGGGCTATGGCTACACCTTC. Protein: CASSYQGYGYTF. The J gene is TRBJ1-2, the V gene TRBV6-5; D is perhaps TRBD1 (5 bases). The V gene's germline CDR1 is MNHEY and CDR2 SVGAGI. The CDR3 consists of 12 residues. Deletions cut 2 bases from V and 4 bases from J, with 5 bases between.

V usage is TRBV5-1 and J usage is TRBJ1-2; D possibly corresponds to TRBD1 (6 bases). The ends were cut back, 4 bases at V and 8 bases at J, with 15 bases in the middle. The CDR3 runs 13 residues. In germline, CDR1 is SGHRS, CDR2 YFSETQ. This CDR3 reads CASSGDIREGYTF. CDR3 sequence (DNA): TGCGCCAGCAGCGGGGACATTAGGGAAGGCTACACCTTC. Variable domain in full (rest from reference TRBV5-1 and TRBJ1-2): KAGVTQTPRYLIKTRGQQVTLSCSPISGHRSVSWYQQTPGQGLQFLFEYFSETQRNKGNFPGRFSGRQFSNSRSEMNVSTLELGDSALYLCASSGDIREGYTFGSGTRLTVV.

The V gene is TRBV28, the J gene TRBJ2-5; TRBD2 agrees at 9 bases. The CDR3 has 19 amino acids. Germline V gives CDR1 MDHEN, CDR2 SYDVKM. With 3 bases clipped from V and 2 bases from J, the junction kept 16 bases outside the gene matches. The CDR3 region has the DNA TGTGCCAGCAGTTTTTTGGGATGGCTAGCGGGGAAACTACAAGAGACCCAGTACTTC. Encoded protein: CASSFLGWLAGKLQETQYF.

The V gene is TRBV12-5, the J gene TRBJ1-5; 9 bases match TRBD1. After removal of 8 bases from V and 4 bases from J, the junction contained 6 bases not matched to a gene. Germline CDR1 reads LGHNT; CDR2 reads FRNRAP. This CDR3 spans 14 amino acids. The CDR3 DNA reads TGTGCTAGTTCCCCACAGGGGGCGAATCAGCCCCAGCATTTT. As protein: CASSPQGANQPQHF.

This clone was seen a single time. The J gene is TRBJ2-7, the V gene TRBV28, with 10 bases lining up with TRBD1. Germline CDR1 and CDR2: MDHEN and SYDVKM. The CDR3 runs to 16 residues. V trimming: 6 bases; J trimming: 5 bases; junction bases outside the gene matches: 13. CDR3 DNA sequence: TGTGCCAGCAGCGCCACACCGGGACAGGGGATCGACGAGCAGTACTTC. Amino acid sequence: CASSATPGQGIDEQYF.

The chain uses TRBV4-2 and TRBJ1-2; no firm D call. The CDR3 sequence is 17 residues long. Germline V gene lookup returns CDR1 LGHNA and CDR2 YNFKEQ. V lost 0 bases and J lost 0, with 14 bases in between. This CDR3 is CASSQDARVDTNYGYTF. The CDR3 DNA follows: TGTGCCAGCAGCCAAGACGCCCGAGTCGACACTAACTATGGCTACACCTTC.

J is TRBJ2-1 and V is TRBV5-1, with TRBD1 identical over 8 bases. The CDR3 spans 15 residues. Germline assignment: CDR1 SGHRS and CDR2 YFSETQ. With 4 bases clipped from V and 7 bases from J, the junction kept 10 bases outside the gene matches. The DNA of the CDR3 is TGCGCCAGCAGCGACCGGACAGGGATGAAAAATGAGCAGTTCTTC. Translated, it gives CASSDRTGMKNEQFF. The variable domain in full, completed from reference TRBV5-1 and TRBJ2-1, reads KAGVTQTPRYLIKTRGQQVTLSCSPISGHRSVSWYQQTPGQGLQFLFEYFSETQRNKGNFPGRFSGRQFSNSRSEMNVSTLELGDSALYLCASSDRTGMKNEQFFGPGTRLTVL.

The rearrangement links TRBV5-1 to TRBJ2-3, with 15 bases fitting TRBD2. Trimming at V came to 0 bases and at J to 0 bases, leaving 14 bases not matched to a gene. This CDR3 has 22 residues. The germline V gene encodes CDR1 SGHRS and CDR2 YFSETQ. The CDR3 DNA sequence: TGCGCCAGCAGCTTGGCCGTGGGACTAGCGGGAGGAACAATAATAAGCACAGATACGCAGTATTTT. It encodes CASSLAVGLAGGTIISTDTQYF.

The chain links TRBV27 to TRBJ2-5, with a weak D call TRBD2 (6 bases). The CDR3 consists of 16 residues. Germline CDR1 is MNHEY and CDR2 is SMNVEV (reference sequence). Trimming took 2 bases from V and 2 from J, leaving 15 bases between them. This chain's CDR3 is CASSLRVEGEQETQYF. The CDR3 coding sequence is TGTGCCAGCAGTTTAAGGGTGGAGGGAGAACAAGAGACCCAGTACTTC.

V usage is TRBV5-1 and J usage is TRBJ1-2; TRBD1 is a possible D gene (5 bases). Trimming cost V 0 bases and J 3 bases, with 12 bases left between them. The CDR3 totals 15 residues. Germline assignment: CDR1 SGHRS and CDR2 YFSETQ. Here the CDR3 reads CASSLELWGDYGYTF. The CDR3, as DNA: TGCGCCAGCAGCTTGGAATTGTGGGGGGACTATGGCTACACCTTC. Combining the CDR3 with reference TRBV5-1 and TRBJ1-2 gives the whole variable domain KAGVTQTPRYLIKTRGQQVTLSCSPISGHRSVSWYQQTPGQGLQFLFEYFSETQRNKGNFPGRFSGRQFSNSRSEMNVSTLELGDSALYLCASSLELWGDYGYTFGSGTRLTVV.

V and J are TRBV2 and TRBJ2-2; 12 nucleotides agree with TRBD2. CDR1 SNHLY and CDR2 FYNNEI come from the germline V gene. The length of the CDR3 is 16 residues. After removal of 9 bases from V and 6 bases from J, the junction contained 11 bases not matched to a gene. CDR3 DNA sequence: TGTGCCAGGACTAGCGGGAGAGTTAAGGTCCCCGGGGAGCTGTTTTTT. Translated, it gives CARTSGRVKVPGELFF.

This sequence joins TRBV5-4 and TRBJ1-1; D may be TRBD1 (5 bases). Germline V gene data show CDR1 as SGHNT and CDR2 as YYREEE (reference sequence). The V end lost 0 bases, the J end lost 4 bases, and 10 bases lay between the germline ends. This CDR3 has 14 amino acids. The CDR3 region is CASSLAGGSTEAFF. The CDR3 DNA follows: TGTGCCAGCAGCTTGGCCGGGGGGAGCACTGAAGCTTTCTTT.

J is TRBJ2-7 and V is TRBV5-1, with 7 bases aligning to TRBD1. V was clipped by 3 bases and J by 2 bases; unmatched bases: 5. Germline CDR1 reads SGHRS; CDR2 reads YFSETQ. CDR3 size: 14 residues. CDR3 residues: CASSSQDRPYEQYF. The CDR3 DNA sequence: TGCGCCAGCAGCTCACAGGACAGGCCCTACGAGCAGTACTTC.

This chain uses TRBV6-6 with TRBJ2-1, with 9 bases identical to TRBD2. Losses at the gene ends were 7 bases for V and 8 bases for J; bases not matched to a gene: 6. CDR3 length: 13 residues. CDR1 is MNHNY and CDR2 is SVGAGI in the germline V gene (reference sequence). CDR3 loop: CASTGTSRDEQFF. CDR3 sequence (DNA): TGTGCCAGCACCGGGACTAGCAGGGATGAGCAGTTCTTC.

This chain uses TRBV5-6 with TRBJ1-2, with 9 bases identical to TRBD1. With 3 bases clipped from V and 7 bases from J, the junction kept 4 bases outside the gene matches. Germline V gene data show CDR1 as SGHDT and CDR2 as YYEEEE. This CDR3 has 13 amino acids. The DNA for the CDR3 is TGTGCCAGCAGCTCGGACAGGGGTGTTGGCTACACCTTC. Translated, it gives CASSSDRGVGYTF.

The J gene is TRBJ2-7, the V gene TRBV18, with 9 bases matching TRBD1. This CDR3 has 14 amino acids. CDR1 and CDR2 from the germline V gene are KGHSH and LQKENI. J lost 3 bases, V lost 5 bases, and 5 bases had no gene match. CDR3 nucleotide sequence: TGTGCCAGCTCAACGCCGGGACAGGGCTACGAGCAGTACTTC. This sequence encodes CASSTPGQGYEQYF.

The chain recombines TRBV6-1 with TRBJ1-3; D unclear. With 4 bases removed from V and 0 bases from J, the gap between germline ends came to 13 bases. The length of the CDR3 is 16 residues. Germline-derived CDR1 and CDR2 are MNHNS and SASEGT. The DNA for the CDR3 is TGTGCCAGCAGTGTGTTCCGCTCAGGCTCTGGAAACACCATATATTTT. It is translated as CASSVFRSGSGNTIYF.

This sequence joins TRBV11-2 and TRBJ1-3; D remains unclear. CDR3 length: 18 residues. Germline lookup yields CDR1 SGHAT and CDR2 FQNNGV. With 5 bases removed from V and 0 bases from J, the gap between germline ends came to 20 bases. This chain's CDR3 is CASSNRHFGLTSGNTIYF. The CDR3 coding sequence is TGTGCCAGCAGCAATCGGCATTTTGGGCTTACCTCTGGAAACACCATATATTTT.

This clone has a single count. This chain joins TRBV14 and TRBJ2-7; TRBD1 matches 7 bases. The trim removed 5 bases at V and 5 bases at J, leaving 6 bases unmatched. Germline V gene lookup returns CDR1 SGHDN and CDR2 FVKESK. The CDR3 sequence is 13 residues long. The DNA for the CDR3 is TGTGCCAGCAGCGGGACAGTGAGCAACGAGCAGTACTTC. Encoded protein: CASSGTVSNEQYF.

The V and J genes are TRBV11-2 and TRBJ1-1, with D possibly TRBD1 on 6 matching bases. The CDR3 runs 15 residues. The V gene lost 0 bases and the J gene lost 1 base, with 9 bases spanning the gap. From germline, CDR1 is SGHAT and CDR2 FQNNGV. The CDR3 nucleotides are TGTGCCAGCAGCTTAGACGGACAGCGGAACACTGAAGCTTTCTTT. Protein sequence: CASSLDGQRNTEAFF.